These 12 T cell receptor beta chains originate from one sample sequenced in a study of blood T cell repertoires in COVID-19 (dated by TCRdb to between 2020 and 2021). To prepare the library, the immunoSEQ multiplex PCR assay was applied. The clones in this table, taken by TCRdb from immuneACCESS, are in-frame only. Not every clone is retained; where verified, under half of the shortfall comes from an unresolved V gene, and the cause of the rest is unknown. In all, the sample holds approximately 120,000 clones, and 60% to 85% of those were seen once. About 4.1% of the sample rests with the top ten. The sequencing sample was made of peripheral blood. The receptors were gathered from a human donor in a cohort sampled during active or convalescent COVID-19.

In this sample, this clone turned up a few times. The chain couples TRBV10-3 to TRBJ1-1; D gene ambiguous. The CDR3 runs to 13 residues. The V end was cut by 6 bases, the J end by 1 base, with 9 bases between. CDR1 and CDR2 from the germline V gene are ENHRY and SYGVKD. The CDR3 spells CAIRPYRNTEAFF. Here the CDR3 DNA reads TGTGCCATCAGGCCATATAGGAACACTGAAGCTTTCTTT.

The V gene is TRBV5-6, the J gene TRBJ1-2; TRBD1 matches 9 bases. Unmatched junction bases numbered 6, after V lost 4 bases and J lost 8 bases. The germline CDR1 and CDR2 sequences are SGHDT and YYEEEE. This CDR3 comprises 13 residues. The CDR3 coding sequence is TGTGCCAGCAGCCTCGGACAGGGGTGGGGCTACACCTTC. Amino acid sequence: CASSLGQGWGYTF.

The chain is built from TRBV5-5 and TRBJ1-2; no clear D gene. V was clipped by 4 bases and J by 2 bases, with 18 bases between them. Germline lookup yields CDR1 SGHKS and CDR2 YYEKEE (reference sequence). This CDR3 comprises 16 residues. The CDR3 loop reads CASSPMSLRQNYGYTF. The DNA of the CDR3 is TGTGCCAGCAGCCCGATGAGCCTACGCCAAAACTATGGCTACACCTTC.

This sequence joins TRBV7-9 and TRBJ2-7; possible D gene TRBD2, 6 bases. The CDR3 covers 14 residues. Per germline, CDR1 SEHNR and CDR2 FQNEAQ (reference sequence). V was shortened by 6 bases and J by 0 bases, with 12 bases between the two germline ends. The CDR3 spells CASSWTGDSYEQYF. The CDR3 nucleotides read TGTGCCAGCAGTTGGACGGGAGACTCCTACGAGCAGTACTTC.

The chain couples TRBV7-2 to TRBJ1-2; unclear D gene. Deletions cut 0 bases from V and 6 bases from J, with 14 bases between. CDR3 length: 15 residues. Germline CDR1 and CDR2: SGHTA and FQGNSA. The CDR3 loop is CASSLATALKDGYTF. The CDR3 DNA reads as TGTGCCAGCAGCTTAGCCACAGCATTGAAGGATGGCTACACCTTC.

This clone has a handful of counts. The chain's CDR3 is CASRLSEISYEQYF. The CDR3 DNA reads TGTGCCAGCCGACTTAGCGAGATCTCCTACGAGCAGTACTTC. This chain joins TRBV27 and TRBJ2-7; the D gene is possibly TRBD2 (5 bases). The CDR3 runs to 14 residues. Germline V lookup: CDR1 MNHEY, CDR2 SMNVEV (reference sequence). Trimming shortened V by 8 bases and J by 0 bases, and 14 bases separated the two germline ends.

The rearrangement uses TRBV5-1 and TRBJ2-5; 7 nucleotides agree with TRBD1. The germline gives CDR1 SGHRS, CDR2 YFSETQ. The CDR3 is made up of 14 amino acids. With 2 bases clipped from V and 2 bases from J, the junction kept 3 bases outside the gene matches. The CDR3 DNA sequence: TGCGCCAGCAGCTTTAGGGACAGACAAGAGACCCAGTACTTC. Translation: CASSFRDRQETQYF.

The rearrangement uses TRBV5-1 and TRBJ1-2; 8 bases fit TRBD1. Germline-derived CDR1 and CDR2 are SGHRS and YFSETQ. The CDR3 consists of 14 residues. J lost 3 bases, V lost 4 bases, and 5 bases had no gene match. CDR3 nucleotide sequence: TGCGCCAGCAGCCAGGACAGGGAACACTATGGCTACACCTTC. Residues: CASSQDREHYGYTF. Filled out from reference TRBV5-1 and TRBJ1-2, the complete variable domain reads KAGVTQTPRYLIKTRGQQVTLSCSPISGHRSVSWYQQTPGQGLQFLFEYFSETQRNKGNFPGRFSGRQFSNSRSEMNVSTLELGDSALYLCASSQDREHYGYTFGSGTRLTVV.

V is TRBV28 and J is TRBJ1-3, with no clear D. V gave up 4 bases and J gave up 0 bases, with 13 bases separating them. The V gene's germline CDR1 is MDHEN and CDR2 SYDVKM. The CDR3 runs to 16 residues. CDR3 nucleotides: TGTGCCAGCAGTTCCCCCCCACGGAGCTCTGGAAACACCATATATTTT. Translated, it gives CASSSPPRSSGNTIYF.

Only a few counts were recorded for this clone. The chain is built from TRBV4-2 and TRBJ2-2; D not certain. The germline V gene encodes CDR1 LGHNA and CDR2 YNFKEQ. Trimming took off 1 base at V and 0 bases at J, with 6 bases between the two ends. This CDR3 comprises 15 residues. CDR3 in amino acids: CASSQGYSNTGELFF. The CDR3 nucleotides are TGTGCCAGCAGCCAAGGCTATTCGAACACCGGGGAGCTGTTTTTT.

This clone has more than one count but fewer than ten. The chain is built from TRBV29-1 and TRBJ2-7; 8 nucleotides match TRBD2. V shed 7 bases, J shed 0 bases, and the junction held 2 bases outside the gene matches. This CDR3 region has 12 residues. CDR1 is SQVTM, CDR2 ANQGSEA, per germline. The CDR3 protein is CSASGSSYEQYF. The CDR3 DNA sequence: TGCAGCGCGAGCGGGAGCTCCTACGAGCAGTACTTC.

The rearrangement links TRBV5-4 to TRBJ2-7, with 9 bases lining up with TRBD1. Trimming at V came to 5 bases and at J to 3 bases, leaving 6 bases not matched to a gene. The CDR3 consists of 14 residues. CDR1 is SGHNT and CDR2 is YYREEE in the germline V gene (reference sequence). CDR3 nucleotides: TGTGCCAGCAGACGGGACAGGGAAAGCTACGAGCAGTACTTC. Its translation: CASRRDRESYEQYF.